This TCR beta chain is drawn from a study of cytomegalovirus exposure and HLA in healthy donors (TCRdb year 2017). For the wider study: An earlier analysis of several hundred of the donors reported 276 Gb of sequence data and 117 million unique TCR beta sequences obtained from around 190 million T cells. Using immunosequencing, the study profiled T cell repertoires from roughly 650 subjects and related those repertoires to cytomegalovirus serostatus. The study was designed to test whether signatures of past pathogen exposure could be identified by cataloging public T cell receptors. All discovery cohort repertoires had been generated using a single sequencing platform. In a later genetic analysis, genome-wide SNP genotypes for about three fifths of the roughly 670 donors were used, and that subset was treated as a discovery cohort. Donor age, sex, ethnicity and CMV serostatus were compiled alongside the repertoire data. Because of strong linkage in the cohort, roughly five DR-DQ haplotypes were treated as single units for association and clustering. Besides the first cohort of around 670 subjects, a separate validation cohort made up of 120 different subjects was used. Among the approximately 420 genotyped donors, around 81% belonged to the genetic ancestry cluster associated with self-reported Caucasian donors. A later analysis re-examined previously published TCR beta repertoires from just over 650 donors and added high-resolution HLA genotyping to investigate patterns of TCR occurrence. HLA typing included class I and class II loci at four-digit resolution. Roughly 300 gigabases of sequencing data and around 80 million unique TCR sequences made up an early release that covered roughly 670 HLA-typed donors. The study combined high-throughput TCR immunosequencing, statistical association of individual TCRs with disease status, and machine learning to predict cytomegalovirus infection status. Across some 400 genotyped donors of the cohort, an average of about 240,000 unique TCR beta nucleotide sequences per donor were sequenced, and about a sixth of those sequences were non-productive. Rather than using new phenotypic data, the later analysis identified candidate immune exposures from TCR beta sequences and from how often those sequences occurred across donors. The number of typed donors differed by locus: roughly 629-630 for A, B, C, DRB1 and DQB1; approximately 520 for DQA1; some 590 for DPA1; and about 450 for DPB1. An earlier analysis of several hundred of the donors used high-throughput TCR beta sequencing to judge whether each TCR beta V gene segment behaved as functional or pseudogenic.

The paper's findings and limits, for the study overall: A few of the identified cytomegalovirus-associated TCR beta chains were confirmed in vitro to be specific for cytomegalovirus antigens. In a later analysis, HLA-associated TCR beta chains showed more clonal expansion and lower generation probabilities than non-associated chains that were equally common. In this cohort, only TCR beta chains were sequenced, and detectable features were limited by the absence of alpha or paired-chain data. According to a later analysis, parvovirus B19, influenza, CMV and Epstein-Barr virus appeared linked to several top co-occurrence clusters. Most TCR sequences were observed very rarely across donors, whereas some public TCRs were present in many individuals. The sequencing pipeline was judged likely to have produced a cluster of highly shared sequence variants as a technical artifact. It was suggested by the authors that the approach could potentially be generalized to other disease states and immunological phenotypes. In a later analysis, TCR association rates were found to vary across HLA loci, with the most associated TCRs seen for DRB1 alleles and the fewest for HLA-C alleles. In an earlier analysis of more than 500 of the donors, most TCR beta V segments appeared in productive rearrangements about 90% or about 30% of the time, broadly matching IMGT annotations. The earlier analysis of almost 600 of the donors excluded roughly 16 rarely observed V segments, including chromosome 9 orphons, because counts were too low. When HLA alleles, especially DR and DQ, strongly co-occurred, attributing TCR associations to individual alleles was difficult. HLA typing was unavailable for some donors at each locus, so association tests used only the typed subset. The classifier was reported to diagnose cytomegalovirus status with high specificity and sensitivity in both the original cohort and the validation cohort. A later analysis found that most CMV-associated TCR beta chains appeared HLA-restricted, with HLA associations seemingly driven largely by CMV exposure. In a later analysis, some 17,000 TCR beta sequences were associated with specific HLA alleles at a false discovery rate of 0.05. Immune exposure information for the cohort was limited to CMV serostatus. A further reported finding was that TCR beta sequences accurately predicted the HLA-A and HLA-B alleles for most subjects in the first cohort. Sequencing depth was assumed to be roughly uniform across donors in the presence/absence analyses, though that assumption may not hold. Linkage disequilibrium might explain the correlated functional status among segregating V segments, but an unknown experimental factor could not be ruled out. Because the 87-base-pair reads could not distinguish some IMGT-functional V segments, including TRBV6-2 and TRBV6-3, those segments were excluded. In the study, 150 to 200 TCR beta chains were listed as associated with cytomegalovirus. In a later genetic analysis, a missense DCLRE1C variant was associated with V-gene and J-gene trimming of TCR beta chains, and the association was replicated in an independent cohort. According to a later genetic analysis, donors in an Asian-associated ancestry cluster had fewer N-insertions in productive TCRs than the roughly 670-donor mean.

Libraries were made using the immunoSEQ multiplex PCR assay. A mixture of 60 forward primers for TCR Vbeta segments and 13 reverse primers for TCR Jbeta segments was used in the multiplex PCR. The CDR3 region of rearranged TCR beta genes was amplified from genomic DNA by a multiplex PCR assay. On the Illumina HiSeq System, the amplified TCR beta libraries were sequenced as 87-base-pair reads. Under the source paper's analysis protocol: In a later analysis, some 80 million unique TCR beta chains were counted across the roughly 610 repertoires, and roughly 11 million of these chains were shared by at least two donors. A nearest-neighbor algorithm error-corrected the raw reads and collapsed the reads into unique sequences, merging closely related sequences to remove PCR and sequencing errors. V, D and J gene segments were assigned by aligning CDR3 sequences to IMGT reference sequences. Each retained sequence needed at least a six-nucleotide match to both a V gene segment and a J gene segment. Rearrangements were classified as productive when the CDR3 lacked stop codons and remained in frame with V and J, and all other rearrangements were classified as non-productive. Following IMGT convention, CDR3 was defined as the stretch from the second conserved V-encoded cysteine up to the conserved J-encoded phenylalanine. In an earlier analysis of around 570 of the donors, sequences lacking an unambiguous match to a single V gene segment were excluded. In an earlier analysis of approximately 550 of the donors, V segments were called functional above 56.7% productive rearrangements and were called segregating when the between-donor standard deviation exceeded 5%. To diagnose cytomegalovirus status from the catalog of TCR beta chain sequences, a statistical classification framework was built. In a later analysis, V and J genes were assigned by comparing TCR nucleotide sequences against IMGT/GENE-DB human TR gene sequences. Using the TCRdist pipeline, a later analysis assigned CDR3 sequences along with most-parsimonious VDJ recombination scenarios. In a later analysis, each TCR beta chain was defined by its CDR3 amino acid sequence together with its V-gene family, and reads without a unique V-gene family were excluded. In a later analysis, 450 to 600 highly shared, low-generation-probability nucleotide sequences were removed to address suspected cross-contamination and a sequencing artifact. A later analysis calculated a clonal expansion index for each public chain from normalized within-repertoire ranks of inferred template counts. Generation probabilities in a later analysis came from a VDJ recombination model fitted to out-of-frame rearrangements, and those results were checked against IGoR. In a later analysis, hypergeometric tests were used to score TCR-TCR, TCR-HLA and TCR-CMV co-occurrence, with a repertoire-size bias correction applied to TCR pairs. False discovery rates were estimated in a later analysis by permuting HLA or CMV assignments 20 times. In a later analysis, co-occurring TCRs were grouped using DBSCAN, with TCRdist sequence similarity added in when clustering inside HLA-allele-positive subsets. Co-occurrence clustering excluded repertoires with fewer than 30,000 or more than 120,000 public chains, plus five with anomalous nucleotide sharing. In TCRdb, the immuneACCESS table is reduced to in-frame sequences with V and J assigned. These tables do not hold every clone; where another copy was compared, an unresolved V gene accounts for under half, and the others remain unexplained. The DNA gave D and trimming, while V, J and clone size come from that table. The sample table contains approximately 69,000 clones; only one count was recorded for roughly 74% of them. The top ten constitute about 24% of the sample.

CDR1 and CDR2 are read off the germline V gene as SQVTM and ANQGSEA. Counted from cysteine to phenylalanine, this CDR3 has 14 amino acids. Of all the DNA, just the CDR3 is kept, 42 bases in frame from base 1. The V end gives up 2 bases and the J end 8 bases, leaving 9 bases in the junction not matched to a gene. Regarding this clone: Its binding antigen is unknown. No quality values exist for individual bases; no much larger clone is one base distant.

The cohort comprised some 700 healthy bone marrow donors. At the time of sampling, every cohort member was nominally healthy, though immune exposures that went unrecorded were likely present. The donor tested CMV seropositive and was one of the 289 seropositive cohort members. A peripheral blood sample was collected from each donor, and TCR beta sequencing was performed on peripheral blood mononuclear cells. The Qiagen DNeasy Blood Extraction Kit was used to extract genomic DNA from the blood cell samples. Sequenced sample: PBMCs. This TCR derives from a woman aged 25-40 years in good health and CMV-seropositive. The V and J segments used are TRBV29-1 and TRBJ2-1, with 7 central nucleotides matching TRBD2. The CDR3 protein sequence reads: CSVESWRERDEQFF. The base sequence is TGCAGCGTTGAATCCTGGCGGGAGAGGGATGAGCAGTTCTTC.